This TCR beta chain was sequenced during a study of T-cell reconstitution after alpha-beta-depleted transplantation in children. Overall study results and limits: In some patients, recipient T cells and intrathymic progenitors surviving conditioning explained high day-60 diversity. It was reported that alpha-beta T cells came from several hundred expanded graft clones (about two months after transplant). Hyperexpanded clones declined; after one year, newly produced T cells mostly supplied diversity.

Turning to this clonotype: Its specificity is not known.

Unique molecular identifiers were incorporated when the TCRbeta library was constructed. TCRdb fed the PCR reads into MiXCR, producing one record per CDR3 protein. The sample holds around 600,000 distinct CDR3 sequences; 23% are singletons and the top ten take 11% to 15%. The CDR3 runs to 15 residues. CDR1 and CDR2 (germline): DFQATT, SNEGSKA (reference sequence). The V segment lost 0 bases and the J segment 5 bases; nucleotides outside the gene matches: 5. This rearrangement joins TRBV20-1 to TRBJ2-5; TRBD1 aligns across 11 bases. This clonotype originated in a boy under two years old who had a stem cell transplant for acute myeloid leukemia, so the T cells may come from the graft donor. The specimen comprised PBMCs, mostly from graft donor cells, sampled 360 days after TCRalphabeta/CD19-depleted stem cell transplant. The CDR3, as DNA: TGCAGTGCTAGAGATGAGGACAGGGGGCGGGAGACCCAGTACTTC. This codes for CSARDEDRGRETQYF.